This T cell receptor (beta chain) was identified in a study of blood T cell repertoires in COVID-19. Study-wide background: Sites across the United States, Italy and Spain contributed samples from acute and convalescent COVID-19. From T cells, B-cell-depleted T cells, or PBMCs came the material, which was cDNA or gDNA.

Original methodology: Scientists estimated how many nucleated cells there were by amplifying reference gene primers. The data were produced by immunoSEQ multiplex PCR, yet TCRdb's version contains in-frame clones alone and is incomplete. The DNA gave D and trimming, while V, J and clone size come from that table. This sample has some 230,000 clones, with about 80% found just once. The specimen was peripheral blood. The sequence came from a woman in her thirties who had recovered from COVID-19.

The CDR3, as DNA: TGTGCCTGGAATTCACAGGAGAATCAGCCCCAGCATTTT. Amino acids: CAWNSQENQPQHF. V usage is TRBV30 and J usage is TRBJ1-5; a weak D match, TRBD1 (5 bases). Per the germline V gene, CDR1 is GTSNPN and CDR2 is SVGIG (reference sequence). The CDR3 sequence is 13 residues long. V lost 4 bases and J 4 bases, leaving 11 bases between the germline ends. Filled out from reference TRBV30 and TRBJ1-5, the complete variable domain reads SQTIHQWPATLVQPVGSPLSLECTVEGTSNPNLYWYRQAAGRGLQLLFYSVGIGQISSEVPQNLSASRPQDRQFILSSKKLLLSDSGFYLCAWNSQENQPQHFGDGTRLSIL.